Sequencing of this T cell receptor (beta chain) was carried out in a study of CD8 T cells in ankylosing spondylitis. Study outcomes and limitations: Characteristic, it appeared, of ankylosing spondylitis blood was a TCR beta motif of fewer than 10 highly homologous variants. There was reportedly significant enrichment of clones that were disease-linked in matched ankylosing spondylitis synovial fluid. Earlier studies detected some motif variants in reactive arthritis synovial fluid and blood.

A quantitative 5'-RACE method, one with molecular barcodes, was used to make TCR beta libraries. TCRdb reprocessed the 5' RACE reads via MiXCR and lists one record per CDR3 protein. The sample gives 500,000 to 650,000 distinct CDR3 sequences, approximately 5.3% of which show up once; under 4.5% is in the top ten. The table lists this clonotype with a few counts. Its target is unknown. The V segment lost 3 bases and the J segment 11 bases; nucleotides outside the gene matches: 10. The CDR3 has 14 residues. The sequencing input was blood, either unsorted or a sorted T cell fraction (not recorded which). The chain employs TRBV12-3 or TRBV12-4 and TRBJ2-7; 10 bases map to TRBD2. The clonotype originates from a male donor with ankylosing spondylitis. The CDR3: CASSFLAGESMKYF. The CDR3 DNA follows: TGTGCCAGCAGTTTTCTAGCGGGAGAGTCGATGAAGTACTTC.